The clone carrying this T cell receptor beta chain was observed a few times. Its target is not known. This sample stems from a study of blood T cells in healthy people across ages. Germline values: CDR1 ENHRY, CDR2 SYGVKD. CDR3 length: 15 residues. The ends lost 7 bases at V and 0 bases at J; junction bases unmatched: 7. Findings and limits, study-wide: Per million T cells, TCR beta diversity dropped roughly linearly as age increased.

A second PCR, run for about 6 to 11 cycles, used a sample-barcoded 5' primer plus a J-beta primer mix. TCRdb independently ran MiXCR on the 5' RACE reads; one entry per CDR3 protein. The sample includes 600,000 to 1,000,000 distinct CDR3 sequences, roughly 25% of them seen just once. Another study also made use of these data, one on T cells of mothers and their children. Turning to that study: In each mother, TCR beta CDR3 reads exceeded 9.5 million; in each child, they numbered approximately 3 million. An overlap that was slightly higher, though non-significant, was seen in related mother-child pairs versus unrelated pairs.

The V gene is TRBV10-3, the J gene TRBJ2-3, with 7 bases identical to TRBD1. The sample comprised blood. The sequence was collected from a boy younger than 18 in good health. The CDR3 spells CAIKWDRESTDTQYF. The CDR3 DNA follows: TGTGCCATCAAATGGGACAGAGAAAGCACAGATACGCAGTATTTT.